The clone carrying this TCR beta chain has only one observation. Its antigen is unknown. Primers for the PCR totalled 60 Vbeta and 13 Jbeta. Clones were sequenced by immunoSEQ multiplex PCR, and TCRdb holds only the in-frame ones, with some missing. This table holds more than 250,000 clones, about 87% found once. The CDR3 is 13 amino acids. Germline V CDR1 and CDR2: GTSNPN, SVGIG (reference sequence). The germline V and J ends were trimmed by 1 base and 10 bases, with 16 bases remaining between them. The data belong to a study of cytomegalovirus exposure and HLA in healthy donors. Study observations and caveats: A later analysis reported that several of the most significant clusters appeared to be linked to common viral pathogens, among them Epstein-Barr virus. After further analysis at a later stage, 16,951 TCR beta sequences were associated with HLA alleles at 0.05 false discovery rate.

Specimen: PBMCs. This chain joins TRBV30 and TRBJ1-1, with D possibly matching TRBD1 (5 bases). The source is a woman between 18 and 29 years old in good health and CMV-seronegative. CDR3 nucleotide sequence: TGTGCCTGGAGTGAACAGGAGCTCCAGGTAGCTTTCTTT. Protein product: CAWSEQELQVAFF.